A single sample is the source of the 4 T cell receptor beta chains below, sequenced in a study of cytomegalovirus exposure and HLA in healthy donors. Some clones are missing from TCRdb's copy, which holds only in-frame ones; the method was immunoSEQ multiplex PCR. The sample records over 200,000 clones, around 87% being singletons. Sequencing was carried out using PBMCs. These receptors came from a woman aged 18 to 35 in good health and CMV-seropositive.

This clone appeared a single time. The chain employs TRBV28 and TRBJ1-2; D not resolved. Trimming shortened V by 2 bases and J by 1 base, and 5 bases separated the two germline ends. Germline values: CDR1 MDHEN, CDR2 SYDVKM. The CDR3 is made up of 13 amino acids. CDR3 amino acids: CASSLDINYGYTF. CDR3 nucleotides: TGTGCCAGCAGTTTAGACATTAACTATGGCTACACCTTC.

This chain connects TRBV28 to TRBJ1-2; 9 bases fit TRBD1. From germline, CDR1 is MDHEN and CDR2 SYDVKM. V shed 5 bases, J shed 5 bases, and the junction held 15 bases outside the gene matches. CDR3 length equals 17 residues. In nucleotides, the CDR3 is TGTGCCAGCAGTCCCAACCGTCCCGGGACAGGGAGATATGGCTACACCTTC. Its protein product is CASSPNRPGTGRYGYTF.

The V and J genes are TRBV7-2 and TRBJ1-4; TRBD1 matches at 7 bases. The trim removed 5 bases at V and 10 bases at J, leaving 19 bases unmatched. Per germline, CDR1 SGHTA and CDR2 FQGNSA. CDR3 length: 17 residues. The CDR3 spells CASSRSGTVLESVKLFF. Written as DNA, the CDR3 is TGTGCCAGCAGCCGATCGGGGACAGTATTAGAATCCGTAAAACTGTTTTTT.

The rearrangement joins TRBV30 to TRBJ1-4, with D perhaps matching TRBD1 (5 bases). CDR3 length: 14 amino acids. Trimming shortened V by 4 bases and J by 4 bases, and 13 bases separated the two germline ends. Germline V gives CDR1 GTSNPN, CDR2 SVGIG (reference sequence). CDR3 sequence (DNA): TGTGCCTGGACGCAGGGACTTGGTAATGAAAAACTGTTTTTT. Translation gives CAWTQGLGNEKLFF.